Following are 26 T cell receptor beta chains from one sample sequenced in a study of human T cells and chemical hapten exposure (dated by TCRdb to the early 2020s). The time point label, read with the paper, signifies: patch test 2, 6 weeks after DPC sensitization. This specimen's treatment or condition label, interpreted: therapeutic diphenylcyclopropenone sensitization with weekly scalp DPC. The library relied on RACE. Sequencing relied on a NextSeq 500. TCRdb trimmed the raw reads at Q25, called clones with MiXCR and kept productive beta chains. Rows with one shared CDR3 protein collapse into an entry with the most common genes and DNA. This sample gives tens of thousands of distinct CDR3 sequences in total; 7.5% to 9.5% of them show up just once. The leading ten clones occupy roughly 3% of the sample. The source material was whole blood, sampled in connection with sensitization to the hapten diphenylcyclopropenone (DPC). Every receptor here comes from a woman aged 50 to 65 with alopecia areata. Some clones in this sample may be carry-over from other donors' samples.

The rearrangement joins TRBV24-1 to TRBJ2-7; tentatively, D is TRBD2 (6 bases). This CDR3 has 13 residues. V lost 3 bases, J lost 2 bases, and 7 bases lay in between. Per the germline V gene, CDR1 is KGHDR and CDR2 is SFDVKD. This CDR3 reads CATSDGGAYEQYF. The DNA for the CDR3 is TGTGCCACCAGTGATGGCGGGGCCTACGAGCAGTACTTC.

The chain carries TRBV2 and TRBJ1-2, with a tentative D call TRBD1 (5 bases). The CDR3 is made up of 11 amino acids. Between the trimmed V and J ends, which lost 7 bases and 8 bases, there was a span of 11 bases. Germline V gene data show CDR1 as SNHLY and CDR2 as FYNNEI. The CDR3 spells CASTVGVGYTF. The CDR3 region has the DNA TGTGCCAGCACGGTGGGGGTGGGCTACACCTTC. Complete variable domain (other parts from reference TRBV2 and TRBJ1-2): EPEVTQTPSHQVTQMGQEVILRCVPISNHLYFYWYRQILGQKVEFLVSFYNNEISEKSEIFDDQFSVERPDGSNFTLKIRSTKLEDSAMYFCASTVGVGYTFGSGTRLTVV.

The rearrangement links TRBV6-6 to TRBJ2-3; perhaps TRBD2 as D (7 bases). Germline V gene lookup returns CDR1 MNHNY and CDR2 SVGAGI (reference sequence). CDR3 size: 13 residues. The V gene lost 8 bases and the J gene lost 6 bases, with 15 bases spanning the gap. The DNA of the CDR3 is TGTGCCAGCGGGGGGGGGGCGGCCGATACGCAGTATTTT. Protein: CASGGGAADTQYF.

This clonotype has just a few counts. The chain carries TRBV27 and TRBJ2-3, with 9 bases aligning to TRBD2. Germline V gene data show CDR1 as MNHEY and CDR2 as SMNVEV (reference sequence). V shed 7 bases, J shed 0 bases, and the junction held 8 bases outside the gene matches. CDR3 length equals 16 residues. The CDR3 nucleotides are TGTGCCAGCACGGGAGGCGGGAGGGCGAGCACAGATACGCAGTATTTT. Translation gives CASTGGGRASTDTQYF.

The rearrangement links TRBV18 to TRBJ2-1, with D perhaps matching TRBD1 (5 bases). V was clipped by 8 bases and J by 5 bases, with 16 bases between them. In germline, CDR1 is KGHSH, CDR2 LQKENI. The CDR3 contains 14 residues. DNA of the CDR3: TGTGCCAGCCGCGTTGGGGCAGGGAACAATGAGCAGTTCTTC. Protein product: CASRVGAGNNEQFF.

This clonotype was observed at least ten times. The gene calls are TRBV29-1 and TRBJ2-4, with D tentatively TRBD2 (6 bases). Trimming took off 8 bases at V and 0 bases at J, with 11 bases between the two ends. Germline V gene lookup returns CDR1 SQVTM and CDR2 ANQGSEA. The CDR3 sequence is 13 residues long. In nucleotides, the CDR3 is TGCAGCCCGGGCGGGGTAGCCAAAAACATTCAGTACTTC. Its translation: CSPGGVAKNIQYF.

This clonotype appeared a few times. The chain employs TRBV12-3 or TRBV12-4 and TRBJ1-2; D is possibly TRBD1 (6 bases). The V gene lost 6 bases and the J gene lost 5 bases, with 16 bases spanning the gap. The CDR3 spans 14 residues. The CDR3 nucleotides read TGTGCCAGCAGCCGTGGACAGCTGATGTATGGCTACACCTTC. Protein: CASSRGQLMYGYTF.

This clonotype has just a few counts. The chain is built from TRBV24-1 and TRBJ1-2; D might be TRBD1 (6 bases). Germline lookup yields CDR1 KGHDR and CDR2 SFDVKD. The V gene lost 3 bases and the J gene lost 4 bases, with 11 bases spanning the gap. The CDR3 runs 14 residues. The CDR3 loop is CATSDGQRTYGYTF. The DNA for the CDR3 is TGTGCCACCAGTGATGGACAGAGAACCTATGGCTACACCTTC.

The V and J genes are TRBV28 and TRBJ2-3; 9 bases match TRBD2. The CDR3 sequence is 16 residues long. Germline V CDR1 and CDR2: MDHEN, SYDVKM. Unmatched junction bases numbered 7, after V lost 6 bases and J lost 0 bases. CDR3 DNA sequence: TGTGCCAGCAGGCCGAGACTAGCGGCTAGCACAGATACGCAGTATTTT. Translating gives CASRPRLAASTDTQYF.

This clonotype was counted at least ten times. The chain joins TRBV7-2 to TRBJ1-1; TRBD1 matches 8 bases. J gave up 0 bases and V 7 bases, and 4 bases lay outside the gene matches. Germline V gene lookup returns CDR1 SGHTA and CDR2 FQGNSA. The CDR3 covers 14 residues. The CDR3: CASTGGRVNTEAFF. The CDR3 DNA reads TGTGCCAGCACAGGGGGCAGGGTGAACACTGAAGCTTTCTTT.

This clonotype was observed many times. The chain joins TRBV27 to TRBJ1-5; D gene uncertain. The length of the CDR3 is 14 residues. Trimming removed 6 bases at V and 5 bases at J, with 14 bases between. The germline V gene has CDR1 MNHEY and CDR2 SMNVEV (reference sequence). The CDR3 loop reads CASSPQTPDQPQHF. In DNA, the CDR3 is TGTGCCAGCAGCCCTCAGACCCCAGATCAGCCCCAGCATTTT.

The genes are TRBV12-3 or TRBV12-4 and TRBJ2-7, with TRBD2 matching 16 bases. The CDR3 has 16 residues. V was pared by 4 bases and J by 6 bases, with 6 bases of the junction left unmatched. CDR3 region: CASSSGLAGGPSEQYF. The CDR3 nucleotides read TGTGCCAGCAGTTCGGGACTAGCGGGAGGGCCGAGCGAGCAGTACTTC.

In its sample, this clonotype was seen a few times. This rearrangement joins TRBV28 to TRBJ1-4; the D gene is possibly TRBD1 (5 bases). Trimming took off 1 base at V and 0 bases at J, with 12 bases between the two ends. This CDR3 contains 17 residues. Germline-derived CDR1 and CDR2 are MDHEN and SYDVKM. Here the CDR3 reads CASSLSEGPATNEKLFF. The CDR3 nucleotides read TGTGCCAGCAGTTTATCCGAGGGGCCCGCAACTAATGAAAAACTGTTTTTT.

This clonotype was recorded many times. The CDR3 bases are TGCAGTGCTAGTCCCTCGGGAGCGAACACTGAAGCTTTCTTT. It yields the protein CSASPSGANTEAFF. This chain joins TRBV20-1 and TRBJ1-1; no reliable D call. V lost 3 bases and J 1 base, leaving 12 bases between the germline ends. The germline gives CDR1 DFQATT, CDR2 SNEGSKA (reference sequence). The CDR3 is 14 residues long.

Here the CDR3 DNA reads TGTGCCAGCAGCCAACAAAAAAAGAAGCACGAGCAGTACTTC. This encodes CASSQQKKKHEQYF. J is TRBJ2-7 and V is TRBV3-1, with unresolved D. The CDR3 spans 14 residues. Trimming took off 2 bases at V and 5 bases at J, with 13 bases between the two ends. CDR1 LGHDT and CDR2 YNNKEL come from the germline V gene (reference sequence).

This clonotype was detected ten times or more. This chain uses TRBV5-5 with TRBJ1-6; TRBD1 matches 11 bases. Trimming removed 6 bases from V and 8 bases from J; junction bases left unmatched: 4. CDR1 and CDR2 from the germline V gene are SGHKS and YYEKEE (reference sequence). CDR3 size: 14 residues. The CDR3 DNA follows: TGTGCCAGCACTAGGGGACAGGGGGATTCACCCCTCCACTTT. Its translation is CASTRGQGDSPLHF.

This clonotype was detected ten times or more. The V and J genes are TRBV12-3 or TRBV12-4 and TRBJ1-2; 12 positions agree with TRBD1. CDR3 length: 14 residues. J was trimmed by 6 bases and V by 3 bases; bases with no gene match: 2. In nucleotides, the CDR3 is TGTGCCAGCAGTTTGGGGACAGGGGGCAATGGCTACACCTTC. This codes for CASSLGTGGNGYTF.

This clonotype has just a few counts. The chain carries TRBV3-1 and TRBJ1-2, with 7 bases that match TRBD1. Per the germline V gene, CDR1 is LGHDT and CDR2 is YNNKEL (reference sequence). The CDR3 extends over 13 amino acids. V lost 1 base, J lost 6 bases, and 2 bases stayed unmatched. The CDR3 spells CASSQGTGDGYTF. CDR3 nucleotide sequence: TGTGCCAGCAGCCAAGGCACAGGGGATGGCTACACCTTC.

For the CDR3, the DNA is TGTGCCAGCAGCGACAGCCCCAATCAGCCCCAGCATTTT. Its protein product is CASSDSPNQPQHF. The V call is TRBV2, the J call TRBJ1-5, with D tentatively TRBD1 (5 bases). Germline V gene data show CDR1 as SNHLY and CDR2 as FYNNEI. V shed 6 bases and J shed 3 bases, with 9 bases lying between them. The CDR3 contains 13 residues.

The genes are TRBV20-1 and TRBJ2-3; D is uncertain. V was clipped by 6 bases and J by 2 bases, with 21 bases between them. The V gene's germline CDR1 is DFQATT and CDR2 SNEGSKA (reference sequence). CDR3 length: 16 amino acids. In DNA, the CDR3 is TGCAGTGCCCGCCCGCAGGACCCGACCTTCACAGATACGCAGTATTTT. Encoded protein: CSARPQDPTFTDTQYF.

The V and J genes are TRBV5-6 and TRBJ1-2; D remains unclear. The V end was cut by 6 bases, the J end by 4 bases, with 16 bases between. Germline V lookup: CDR1 SGHDT, CDR2 YYEEEE. The CDR3 spans 14 residues. The CDR3 loop is CASTTHDGVYGYTF. For the CDR3, the DNA is TGTGCCAGCACCACACACGATGGGGTCTATGGCTACACCTTC.

This clonotype was detected many times. V is TRBV11-2 and J is TRBJ1-5; TRBD1 aligns across 8 bases. The V gene end was trimmed by 6 bases and the J gene end by 3 bases; junction bases not matched to a gene: 7. The CDR3 contains 15 residues. Germline V gene sequence: CDR1 SGHAT, CDR2 FQNNGV. In DNA form, the CDR3 reads TGTGCCAGCAGTCCCGACAGGGGTAACAATCAGCCCCAGCATTTT. Its protein product is CASSPDRGNNQPQHF.

This chain uses TRBV20-1 with TRBJ2-3; TRBD2 matches 7 bases. The ends lost 0 bases at V and 3 bases at J; junction bases unmatched: 6. The CDR3 length is 15 residues. CDR1 is DFQATT, CDR2 SNEGSKA, per germline (reference sequence). CDR3 DNA sequence: TGCAGTGCTAGAGATTCCGGGGGGAGGACAGATACGCAGTATTTT. It encodes CSARDSGGRTDTQYF.

The chain recombines TRBV5-8 with TRBJ2-7; no clear D. The CDR3 covers 11 residues. CDR1 and CDR2 from the germline V gene are SGHTS and YDEGEE. The V end lost 5 bases, the J end lost 4 bases, and 7 bases lay between the germline ends. The CDR3 sequence: CASSSEYEQYF. In DNA, the CDR3 is TGTGCCAGCAGTTCTGAGTACGAGCAGTACTTC. The complete variable domain, with remaining parts taken from reference TRBV5-8 and TRBJ2-7, reads EAGVTQSPTHLIKTRGQQATLRCSPISGHTSVYWYQQALGLGLQFLLWYDEGEERNRGNFPPRFSGRQFPNYSSELNVNALELEDSALYLCASSSEYEQYFGPGTRLTVT.

The V and J genes are TRBV24-1 and TRBJ2-1; 10 bases fit TRBD1. This CDR3 spans 18 amino acids. The germline gives CDR1 KGHDR, CDR2 SFDVKD. V lost 2 bases, J lost 4 bases, and 10 bases stayed unmatched. This CDR3 reads CATSDSSGTGAGYNEQFF. The CDR3 DNA is TGTGCCACCAGTGATTCGTCCGGGACAGGGGCGGGTTACAATGAGCAGTTCTTC.

Ten or more counts support this clonotype. The chain employs TRBV29-1 and TRBJ1-3; no reliable D call. Trimming stripped 4 bases from V and 0 bases from J, with 7 bases between. This CDR3 region has 13 residues. Per germline, CDR1 SQVTM and CDR2 ANQGSEA. The CDR3 sequence: CSVVIVSGNTIYF. The CDR3 DNA sequence: TGCAGCGTTGTGATAGTCTCTGGAAACACCATATATTTT.